The present T cell receptor (beta chain) was sequenced within a study of T cell responses to AZD1222 COVID-19 vaccine. Study-level results: Recipients of AZD1222 seropositive at baseline numbered only 6 or 7.

With respect to this clone: Its specificity is unknown.

The analysis combined second doses at about 4 or about 12 weeks. TCRdb keeps only in-frame clones here, not all; method: immunoSEQ multiplex PCR. Among roughly 140,000 clones listed, approximately 92% were seen once. Germline lookup yields CDR1 KGHDR and CDR2 SFDVKD. The CDR3 extends over 12 amino acids. Trimming pared 7 bases from V and 5 bases from J, leaving 8 bases between. The sequence was collected from an adult who received the AZD1222 COVID-19 vaccine. Sequenced material: peripheral blood, taken 28 days after the second AZD1222 dose. The chain is built from TRBV24-1 and TRBJ1-5; a weak D match, TRBD1 (5 bases). CDR3 DNA: TGTGCCACCAGCGAGGGGCATCAGCCCCAGCATTTT. This gives the protein CATSEGHQPQHF.